These T cell receptor beta chains were read from a single sample in a study of T-cell memory formation after mild COVID-19. TCRdb used MiXCR to reprocess the 5' RACE reads, holding one entry per CDR3 protein. The sample has fewer than 250,000 distinct CDR3 sequences, roughly a tenth seen once. Sequencing input: PBMCs or a T cell subset sorted from them (not recorded which). The receptors here all came from a man between 18 and 35 years old who had mild COVID-19 (a few samples of this study predate the infection). Cell type and time point are not known. CDR3s include the opening cysteine and the closing phenylalanine or tryptophan.

v_gene	CDR3aa
TRBV7-2	CASSSRAANYGYTF
TRBV7-2	CASGWGADTQYF
TRBV18	CASSPPGRESTDTQYF
TRBV6-5	CATWMNTEAFF
TRBV6-5	CASSSGTLSPDTQYF
TRBV5-1	CASSLAPGAEYGYTF
TRBV3-1	CASSYPGTPTTDTQYF
TRBV20-1	CSAYRGGSETQYF
TRBV28	CASSVTGPGELFF
TRBV4-3	CASSQVPAGVPGTQYF
TRBV20-1	CSAPSASLETQYF
TRBV6-1	CASSEADDTQYF
TRBV5-6	CASSLRGGAVVYEQYF
TRBV5-1	CASYSSQDTQYF
TRBV28	CASSPLQGSAEQFF
TRBV20-1	CSARPLDRARNQPQHF
TRBV4-2	CASSRDEVVGSTEAFF
TRBV4-2	CASSQVSGSGNTIYF
TRBV20-1	CSAGGTYSNQPQHF
TRBV12-3/TRBV12-4	CASTLGRYNEQFF
TRBV6-5	CASSLTGVGSYNEQFF
TRBV12-3/TRBV12-4	CASSPRIYYEQYF